The 31 T cell receptor beta chains in this list originate from one sample, sequenced in a study of radiotherapy plus CTLA-4 blockade in lung cancer. TCRdb's table, derived via immunoSEQ multiplex PCR, lists solely in-frame clones and lacks some. This table has roughly 59,000 clones, under 75% appearing once. The specimen comprised peripheral blood, sampled from a patient treated with radiotherapy plus ipilimumab. The receptors derive from a human donor with non-small cell lung cancer whose response to radiotherapy plus ipilimumab could not be evaluated.

This chain joins TRBV6-5 and TRBJ1-5; the D is unclear. Deletions cut 1 base from V and 4 bases from J, with 11 bases between. CDR1 is MNHEY and CDR2 is SVGAGI in the germline V gene. The CDR3 covers 15 residues. CDR3 sequence reads: CASSYYGGPNQPQHF. In nucleotides, the CDR3 is TGTGCCAGCAGTTACTACGGCGGGCCGAATCAGCCCCAGCATTTT.

The chain uses TRBV6-6 and TRBJ2-5, with TRBD2 identical over 7 bases. The germline V gene encodes CDR1 MNHNY and CDR2 SVGAGI (reference sequence). The CDR3 is 13 amino acids. With 8 bases clipped from V and 1 base from J, the junction kept 4 bases outside the gene matches. The DNA for the CDR3 is TGTGCCAGCCGACTAGCCCTCCAAGAGACCCAGTACTTC. Translation gives CASRLALQETQYF.

This chain joins TRBV28 and TRBJ1-1, with TRBD1 as a possible D gene (5 bases). The CDR3 length is 18 residues. The ends were cut back, 2 bases at V and 1 base at J, with 20 bases in the middle. Germline loops: CDR1 MDHEN, CDR2 SYDVKM. CDR3 region: CASSLGFGRGPRNTEAFF. The CDR3 DNA reads TGTGCCAGCAGTTTAGGGTTTGGGAGGGGCCCTAGGAACACTGAAGCTTTCTTT.

The V gene is TRBV7-9, the J gene TRBJ2-1; D uncertain. V was clipped by 5 bases and J by 9 bases, with 17 bases between them. Germline V gene sequence: CDR1 SEHNR, CDR2 FQNEAQ (reference sequence). The CDR3 totals 14 residues. CDR3 sequence reads: CASSRSSFTGEQFF. CDR3 coding DNA: TGTGCCAGCAGCCGGTCGTCTTTCACGGGTGAGCAGTTCTTC.

This clone was detected only once. J is TRBJ2-1 and V is TRBV5-1, with TRBD2 matching 7 bases. V lost 0 bases and J lost 4; bases outside the gene matches: 7. This CDR3 contains 16 residues. Germline assignment: CDR1 SGHRS and CDR2 YFSETQ. This CDR3 is CASSLGSGRAYNEQFF. CDR3 nucleotide sequence: TGCGCCAGCAGCTTGGGGAGTGGGAGGGCTTACAATGAGCAGTTCTTC.

The chain has TRBV5-6 and TRBJ1-1, with TRBD1 matching over 7 bases. CDR1 and CDR2 from the germline V gene are SGHDT and YYEEEE. J lost 5 bases, V lost 3 bases, and 13 bases had no gene match. The CDR3 loop spans 16 amino acids. The CDR3 nucleotides read TGTGCCAGCAGCTGGACTGGGACAGACCTTGGGACTGAAGCTTTCTTT. Protein sequence: CASSWTGTDLGTEAFF.

The chain has TRBV5-4 and TRBJ2-3; 7 positions match TRBD1. The CDR3 is made up of 14 amino acids. The V segment lost 3 bases and the J segment 1 base; nucleotides outside the gene matches: 2. Germline CDR1 reads SGHNT; CDR2 reads YYREEE (reference sequence). The CDR3 loop reads CASSSGQGTDTQYF. Here the CDR3 DNA reads TGTGCCAGCAGCTCAGGACAGGGCACAGATACGCAGTATTTT.

This clone was found a few times. The chain links TRBV5-4 to TRBJ2-7; perhaps TRBD1 as D (6 bases). The CDR3 loop spans 15 amino acids. The V gene's germline CDR1 is SGHNT and CDR2 YYREEE (reference sequence). The V end was cut by 4 bases, the J end by 2 bases, with 16 bases between. The CDR3 DNA reads TGTGCCAGCAGCCAGCCTCGACAGGTTCCCTACGAGCAGTACTTC. This gives the protein CASSQPRQVPYEQYF.

The rearrangement joins TRBV29-1 to TRBJ1-1; D perhaps matches TRBD1 (6 bases). Trimming stripped 4 bases from V and 5 bases from J, with 26 bases between. CDR1 SQVTM and CDR2 ANQGSEA come from the germline V gene. The CDR3 covers 17 residues. The DNA for the CDR3 is TGCAGCGTTGTTTTGGGGAGAGGGGGAAGGACGTATACTGAAGCTTTCTTT. Its translation is CSVVLGRGGRTYTEAFF.

This clone is labeled hyperexpanded. Here the CDR3 omits its conserved ending phenylalanine or tryptophan, so a read error is the likely source. The DNA is omitted, as the CDR3 cannot be located on it reliably, and the CDR3 follows TCRdb's listing. V usage is TRBV2 and J usage is TRBJ1-1; the table assigns TRBD1, which was not confirmed against the DNA. The CDR3 contains 10 residues when both ends are counted. CDR1 is SNHLY and CDR2 is FYNNEI in the germline V gene. The chain's CDR3 is CASSEARSGI.

The V and J genes are TRBV5-8 and TRBJ2-5; 9 nucleotides align to TRBD2. This CDR3 has 14 residues. The germline V gene encodes CDR1 SGHTS and CDR2 YDEGEE. With V trimmed by 5 bases and J by 3 bases, 5 bases remained unmatched. The CDR3 sequence is CASRVAGVEETQYF. As DNA, the CDR3 is TGTGCCAGCAGGGTAGCGGGGGTTGAAGAGACCCAGTACTTC. The full variable domain, rest sourced from reference TRBV5-8 and TRBJ2-5, is EAGVTQSPTHLIKTRGQQATLRCSPISGHTSVYWYQQALGLGLQFLLWYDEGEERNRGNFPPRFSGRQFPNYSSELNVNALELEDSALYLCASRVAGVEETQYFGPGTRLLVL.

The chain recombines TRBV10-3 with TRBJ2-5; the D gene is possibly TRBD2 (6 bases). Per germline, CDR1 ENHRY and CDR2 SYGVKD. The CDR3 has 15 amino acids. Trimming pared 6 bases from V and 0 bases from J, leaving 14 bases between. The CDR3 DNA sequence: TGTGCCATCAGGGGGGGAGACTCGTACCAAGAGACCCAGTACTTC. Encoded protein: CAIRGGDSYQETQYF.

This sequence joins TRBV6-6 and TRBJ2-2; D might be TRBD2 (7 bases). V shed 6 bases and J shed 5 bases, with 16 bases lying between them. CDR1 and CDR2 (germline): MNHNY, SVGAGI (reference sequence). The CDR3 covers 15 residues. CDR3 nucleotide sequence: TGTGCCAGCAGGTTATTCGGGGGGCTGACCGGGGAGCTGTTTTTT. It encodes CASRLFGGLTGELFF.

This clone was detected only a few times. The genes are TRBV10-3 and TRBJ2-7, with TRBD1 matching 7 bases. The V segment lost 6 bases and the J segment 3 bases; nucleotides outside the gene matches: 14. Germline assignment: CDR1 ENHRY and CDR2 SYGVKD. The CDR3 is 16 residues long. The CDR3 region has the DNA TGTGCCATCAGATCCCTATCTAGCAGGGACAGCTACGAGCAGTACTTC. It translates to CAIRSLSSRDSYEQYF.

The chain uses TRBV11-3 and TRBJ1-1, with TRBD1 as a possible D gene (5 bases). This CDR3 contains 13 residues. CDR1 and CDR2 from the germline V gene are SGHNT and YENEEA. Between the trimmed V and J ends, which lost 2 bases and 5 bases, there was a span of 9 bases. CDR3 in DNA: TGTGCCAGCAGCTTAAGGGGCTGGACTGAAGCTTTCTTT. Amino acids: CASSLRGWTEAFF.

The chain couples TRBV30 to TRBJ1-6; the D is unclear. Germline V CDR1 and CDR2: GTSNPN, SVGIG (reference sequence). This CDR3 contains 13 residues. Trimming cost V 4 bases and J 8 bases, with 12 bases left between them. The CDR3 nucleotides read TGTGCCTGGAAGAGGGCAGTGGATTCACCCCTCCACTTT. Its translation is CAWKRAVDSPLHF.

V and J are TRBV29-1 and TRBJ1-2; TRBD1 matches 9 bases. V dropped 3 bases and J dropped 3; count of bases not matched to a gene: 5. CDR3 size: 14 residues. Germline assignment: CDR1 SQVTM and CDR2 ANQGSEA. The DNA of the CDR3 is TGCAGCGTTGACGCCCGGACAGGGGACTATGGCTACACCTTC. It codes for CSVDARTGDYGYTF. Full variable domain (missing parts from reference TRBV29-1 and TRBJ1-2): SAVISQKPSRDICQRGTSLTIQCQVDSQVTMMFWYRQQPGQSLTLIATANQGSEATYESGFVIDKFPISRPNLTFSTLTVSNMSPEDSSIYLCSVDARTGDYGYTFGSGTRLTVV.

This chain links TRBV6-6 with TRBJ2-1, with 12 bases identical to TRBD2. The J segment lost 8 bases and the V segment lost 2 bases, leaving 7 bases of the junction unmatched. This CDR3 contains 16 residues. CDR1 and CDR2 (germline): MNHNY, SVGAGI (reference sequence). CDR3 in amino acids: CASSYSLAGGNYEQFF. CDR3 nucleotides: TGTGCCAGCAGTTACAGCCTAGCGGGGGGGAACTATGAGCAGTTCTTC.

The chain is built from TRBV7-2 and TRBJ2-7, with D possibly TRBD1 on 7 matching bases. Germline lookup yields CDR1 SGHTA and CDR2 FQGNSA. The ends were cut back, 1 base at V and 2 bases at J, with 12 bases in the middle. This CDR3 spans 15 amino acids. The DNA of the CDR3 is TGTGCCAGCAGCTTAGTGCAGGGGGGCACCTACGAGCAGTACTTC. Translating gives CASSLVQGGTYEQYF.

The genes are TRBV30 and TRBJ2-5, with 14 positions matching TRBD2. This CDR3 contains 15 residues. Germline lookup yields CDR1 GTSNPN and CDR2 SVGIG (reference sequence). V gave up 3 bases and J gave up 7 bases; unmatched junction bases: 7. In DNA, the CDR3 is TGTGCCTGGAGCGCGGGACTAGCGGGAGAGTCGACCCAGTACTTC. This translates into CAWSAGLAGESTQYF.

This clone was seen only a few times. This chain connects TRBV5-1 to TRBJ1-1; no clear D. The CDR3 has 14 amino acids. V was cut by 5 bases and J by 6 bases, with 17 bases left in between. Germline V lookup: CDR1 SGHRS, CDR2 YFSETQ. The CDR3 DNA reads TGCGCCAGCAGAAGGAGTGCATCCACTTCTGAAGCTTTCTTT. Protein: CASRRSASTSEAFF.

This clone came up a few times. V and J are TRBV6-5 and TRBJ1-5, with a weak D call TRBD1 (5 bases). Germline CDR1 is MNHEY and CDR2 is SVGAGI. The CDR3 extends over 14 amino acids. The germline V and J ends were trimmed by 4 bases and 5 bases, with 12 bases remaining between them. CDR3 loop: CASSLTGGYQPQHF. The CDR3 DNA follows: TGTGCCAGCAGTTTGACGGGGGGATATCAGCCCCAGCATTTT.

This chain links TRBV7-2 with TRBJ2-7; TRBD2 agrees at 12 bases. The CDR3 sequence is 15 residues long. Germline V lookup: CDR1 SGHTA, CDR2 FQGNSA. V was pared by 5 bases and J by 4 bases, with 6 bases of the junction left unmatched. This chain's CDR3 is CASSVWTSGAYEQYF. The DNA of the CDR3 is TGTGCCAGCAGCGTCTGGACTAGCGGGGCTTACGAGCAGTACTTC.

The chain couples TRBV7-9 to TRBJ1-3; D perhaps matches TRBD1 (6 bases). The CDR3 length is 14 residues. V gave up 8 bases and J gave up 0 bases, with 11 bases separating them. Germline V gene data show CDR1 as SEHNR and CDR2 as FQNEAQ (reference sequence). CDR3 sequence reads: CASGQWSSGNTIYF. CDR3 bases: TGTGCCAGCGGACAGTGGAGCTCTGGAAACACCATATATTTT.

The gene calls are TRBV19 and TRBJ1-1; D uncertain. The germline gives CDR1 LNHDA, CDR2 SQIVND (reference sequence). Trimming left V 6 bases short and J 4 bases short, with 12 bases between. This CDR3 is built from 13 residues. The CDR3 loop is CASRQLGPTEAFF. The CDR3, as DNA: TGTGCCAGTAGACAGCTGGGTCCCACTGAAGCTTTCTTT. Full variable domain (rest looked up from reference TRBV19 and TRBJ1-1): DGGITQSPKYLFRKEGQNVTLSCEQNLNHDAMYWYRQDPGQGLRLIYYSQIVNDFQKGDIAEGYSVSREKKESFPLTVTSAQKNPTAFYLCASRQLGPTEAFFGQGTRLTVV.

This chain links TRBV28 with TRBJ2-7, with 9 bases fitting TRBD1. V dropped 8 bases and J dropped 5; count of bases not matched to a gene: 4. The CDR3 consists of 12 residues. From germline, CDR1 is MDHEN and CDR2 SYDVKM. The CDR3 loop is CASGTGTHEQYF. In DNA, the CDR3 is TGTGCCAGCGGGACAGGGACCCACGAGCAGTACTTC.

This clone appeared a few times. This sequence joins TRBV4-3 and TRBJ1-2; a possible D gene is TRBD1 (5 bases). V was trimmed by 5 bases and J by 8 bases, leaving 15 bases between them. Germline-derived CDR1 and CDR2 are LGHNA and YSLEER. The CDR3 is made up of 13 amino acids. CDR3 amino acids: CASSVDRSRGYTF. CDR3 in DNA: TGCGCCAGCAGCGTCGACAGATCTCGGGGCTACACCTTC.

This chain uses TRBV5-1 with TRBJ2-2, with TRBD2 matching over 7 bases. The CDR3 sequence is 17 residues long. J gave up 6 bases and V 3 bases, and 14 bases lay outside the gene matches. The germline V gene has CDR1 SGHRS and CDR2 YFSETQ. The CDR3, as DNA: TGCGCCAGCAGCTCCGGAAGACTAGCCGGGTGGTCCGGGGAGCTGTTTTTT. Protein product: CASSSGRLAGWSGELFF. Using reference TRBV5-1 and TRBJ2-2 for the parts outside the CDR3, the full variable domain is KAGVTQTPRYLIKTRGQQVTLSCSPISGHRSVSWYQQTPGQGLQFLFEYFSETQRNKGNFPGRFSGRQFSNSRSEMNVSTLELGDSALYLCASSSGRLAGWSGELFFGEGSRLTVL.

This rearrangement joins TRBV5-1 to TRBJ2-5; D remains ambiguous. The CDR3 has 15 amino acids. Germline V gene data show CDR1 as SGHRS and CDR2 as YFSETQ. Trimming shortened V by 3 bases and J by 1 base, and 13 bases separated the two germline ends. The CDR3 loop reads CASSSTVGVQETQYF. Here the CDR3 DNA reads TGCGCCAGCAGCTCAACGGTCGGAGTCCAAGAGACCCAGTACTTC.

The chain is built from TRBV4-1 and TRBJ2-2; D may be TRBD2 (5 bases). Trimming cost V 0 bases and J 1 base, with 12 bases left between them. Germline CDR1 is MGHRA and CDR2 is YSYEKL. CDR3 size: 17 residues. The CDR3 region is CASSQDWGAVNTGELFF. The DNA for the CDR3 is TGCGCCAGCAGCCAAGATTGGGGAGCGGTGAACACCGGGGAGCTGTTTTTT.

The J gene is TRBJ1-1, the V gene TRBV9, with D tentatively TRBD1 (5 bases). The CDR3 length is 13 residues. V lost 4 bases and J 6 bases, leaving 13 bases between the germline ends. CDR1 SGDLS and CDR2 YYNGEE come from the germline V gene. The CDR3 loop is CASSPLPGAEAFF. The CDR3 region has the DNA TGTGCCAGCAGCCCCCTCCCGGGGGCTGAAGCTTTCTTT.